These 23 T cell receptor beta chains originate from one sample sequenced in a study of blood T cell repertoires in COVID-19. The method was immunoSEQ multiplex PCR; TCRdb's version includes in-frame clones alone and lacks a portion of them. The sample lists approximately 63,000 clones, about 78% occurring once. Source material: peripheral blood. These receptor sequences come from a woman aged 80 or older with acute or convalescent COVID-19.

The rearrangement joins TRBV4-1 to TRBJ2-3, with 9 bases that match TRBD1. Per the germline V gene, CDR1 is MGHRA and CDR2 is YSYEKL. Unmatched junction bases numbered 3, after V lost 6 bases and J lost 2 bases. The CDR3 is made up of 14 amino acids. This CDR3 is CASRTGGDTDTQYF. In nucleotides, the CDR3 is TGCGCCAGCAGGACAGGGGGGGACACAGATACGCAGTATTTT.

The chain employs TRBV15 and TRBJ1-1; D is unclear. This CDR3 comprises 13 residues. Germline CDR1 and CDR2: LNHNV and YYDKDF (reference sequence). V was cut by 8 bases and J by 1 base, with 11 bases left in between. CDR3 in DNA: TGTGCCACCGAGAGGGTTAGGAACACTGAAGCTTTCTTT. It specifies CATERVRNTEAFF.

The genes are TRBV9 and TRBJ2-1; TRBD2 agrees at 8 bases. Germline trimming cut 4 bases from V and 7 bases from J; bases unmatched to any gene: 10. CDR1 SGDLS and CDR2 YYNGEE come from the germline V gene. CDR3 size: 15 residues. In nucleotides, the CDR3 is TGTGCCAGCAGCAGAGCGGGAGAGATTTTGAATGAGCAGTTCTTC. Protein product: CASSRAGEILNEQFF.

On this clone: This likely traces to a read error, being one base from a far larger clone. This chain's CDR3 is CASSYSTDAFF. The CDR3 DNA reads as TGTGCCAGCAGTTATAGTACTGATGCTTTCTTT. The rearrangement joins TRBV28 to TRBJ1-1, with unresolved D. Germline CDR1 MDHEN, CDR2 SYDVKM. The CDR3 spans 11 residues. The full variable domain, its missing parts supplied by reference TRBV28 and TRBJ1-1, is DVKVTQSSRYLVKRTGEKVFLECVQDMDHENMFWYRQDPGLGLRLIYFSYDVKMKEKGDIPEGYSVSREKKERFSLILESASTNQTSMYLCASSYSTDAFFGQGTRLTVV.

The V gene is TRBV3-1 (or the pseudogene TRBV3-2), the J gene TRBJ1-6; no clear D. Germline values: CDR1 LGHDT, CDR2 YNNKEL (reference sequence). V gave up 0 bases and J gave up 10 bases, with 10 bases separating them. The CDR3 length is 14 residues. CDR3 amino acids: CASSQDLTASPLHF. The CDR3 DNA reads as TGTGCCAGCAGCCAAGATCTCACTGCGTCACCCCTCCACTTT.

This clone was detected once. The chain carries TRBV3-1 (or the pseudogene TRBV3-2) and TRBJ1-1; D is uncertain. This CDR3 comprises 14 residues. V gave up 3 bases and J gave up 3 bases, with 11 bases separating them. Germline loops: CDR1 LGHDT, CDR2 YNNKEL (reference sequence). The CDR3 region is CASSQRAGDTEAFF. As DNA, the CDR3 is TGTGCCAGCAGCCAGCGGGCCGGGGACACTGAAGCTTTCTTT.

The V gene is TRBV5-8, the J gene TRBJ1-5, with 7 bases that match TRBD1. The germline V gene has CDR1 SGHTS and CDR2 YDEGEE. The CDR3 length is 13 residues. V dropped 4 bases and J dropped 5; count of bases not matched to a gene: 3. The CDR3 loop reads CASSLDRDQPQHF. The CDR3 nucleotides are TGTGCCAGCAGCCTTGACAGGGATCAGCCCCAGCATTTT.

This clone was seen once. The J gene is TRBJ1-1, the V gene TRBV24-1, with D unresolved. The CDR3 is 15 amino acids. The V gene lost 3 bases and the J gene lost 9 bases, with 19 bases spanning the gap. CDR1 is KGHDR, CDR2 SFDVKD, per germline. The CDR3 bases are TGTGCCACCAGTGATCCAACTATCGGGGTCTCAAAAGCTTTCTTT. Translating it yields CATSDPTIGVSKAFF.

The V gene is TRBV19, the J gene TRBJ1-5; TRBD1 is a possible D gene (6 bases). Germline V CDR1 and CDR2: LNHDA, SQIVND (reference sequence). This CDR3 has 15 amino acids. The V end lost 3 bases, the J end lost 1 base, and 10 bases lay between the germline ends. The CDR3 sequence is CASSIGGGSNQPQHF. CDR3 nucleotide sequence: TGTGCCAGTAGTATCGGCGGGGGCAGCAATCAGCCCCAGCATTTT.

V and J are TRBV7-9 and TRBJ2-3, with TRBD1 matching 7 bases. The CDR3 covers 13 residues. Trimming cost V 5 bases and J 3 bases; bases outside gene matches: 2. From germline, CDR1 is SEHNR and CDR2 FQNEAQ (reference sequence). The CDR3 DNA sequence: TGTGCCAGCAGCAGCAGGGGGACAGATACGCAGTATTTT. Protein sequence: CASSSRGTDTQYF.

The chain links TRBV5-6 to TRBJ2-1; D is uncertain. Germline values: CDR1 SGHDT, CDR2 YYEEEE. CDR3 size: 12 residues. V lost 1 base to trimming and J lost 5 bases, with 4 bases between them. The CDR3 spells CASSLSHNEQFF. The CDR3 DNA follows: TGTGCCAGCAGCTTGAGCCACAATGAGCAGTTCTTC.

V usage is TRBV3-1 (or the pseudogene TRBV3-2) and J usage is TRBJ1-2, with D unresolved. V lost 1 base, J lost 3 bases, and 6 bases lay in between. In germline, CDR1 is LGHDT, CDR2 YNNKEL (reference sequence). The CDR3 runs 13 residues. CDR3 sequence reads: CASSQGQDYGYTF. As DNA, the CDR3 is TGTGCCAGCAGCCAAGGACAAGACTATGGCTACACCTTC.

This CDR3 reads CASTAGGLAAGELFF. The CDR3 DNA is TGTGCCAGCACGGCGGGGGGCCTTGCGGCCGGGGAGCTGTTTTTT. The chain employs TRBV28 and TRBJ2-2, with 8 bases that match TRBD2. The trim removed 7 bases at V and 6 bases at J, leaving 10 bases unmatched. Germline V lookup: CDR1 MDHEN, CDR2 SYDVKM. The CDR3 has 15 residues.

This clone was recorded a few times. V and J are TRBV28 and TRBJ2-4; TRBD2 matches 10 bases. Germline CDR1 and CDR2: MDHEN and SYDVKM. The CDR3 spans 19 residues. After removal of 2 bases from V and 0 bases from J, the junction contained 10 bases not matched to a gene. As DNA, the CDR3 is TGTGCCAGCAGTTTAGGTCGTGGACTAGCGGCGCTAGCCAAAAACATTCAGTACTTC. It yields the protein CASSLGRGLAALAKNIQYF. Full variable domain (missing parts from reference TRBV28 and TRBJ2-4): DVKVTQSSRYLVKRTGEKVFLECVQDMDHENMFWYRQDPGLGLRLIYFSYDVKMKEKGDIPEGYSVSREKKERFSLILESASTNQTSMYLCASSLGRGLAALAKNIQYFGAGTRLSVL.

CDR3 in DNA: TGTGCCAGTAGTCGGACAGCTAATGAAAAACTGTTTTTT. The encoded protein is CASSRTANEKLFF. The chain employs TRBV19 and TRBJ1-4; a possible D gene is TRBD1 (6 bases). Germline CDR1 is LNHDA and CDR2 is SQIVND (reference sequence). The CDR3 runs 13 residues. Trimming pared 5 bases from V and 3 bases from J, leaving 7 bases between. Full variable domain (remainder filled in from reference TRBV19 and TRBJ1-4): DGGITQSPKYLFRKEGQNVTLSCEQNLNHDAMYWYRQDPGQGLRLIYYSQIVNDFQKGDIAEGYSVSREKKESFPLTVTSAQKNPTAFYLCASSRTANEKLFFGSGTQLSVL.

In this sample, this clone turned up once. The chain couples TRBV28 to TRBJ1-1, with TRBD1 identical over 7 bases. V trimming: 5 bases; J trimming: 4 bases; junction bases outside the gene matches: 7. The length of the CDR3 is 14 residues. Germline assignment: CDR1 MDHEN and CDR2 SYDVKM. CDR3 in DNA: TGTGCCAGCAGTCTTCAGGGGGGTCGCACTGAAGCTTTCTTT. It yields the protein CASSLQGGRTEAFF.

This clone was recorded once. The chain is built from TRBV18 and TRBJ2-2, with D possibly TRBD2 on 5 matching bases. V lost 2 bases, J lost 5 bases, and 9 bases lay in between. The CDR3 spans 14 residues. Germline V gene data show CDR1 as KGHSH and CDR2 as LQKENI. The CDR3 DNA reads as TGTGCCAGCTCACCAGCCCGGGGAACCGGGGAGCTGTTTTTT. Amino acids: CASSPARGTGELFF. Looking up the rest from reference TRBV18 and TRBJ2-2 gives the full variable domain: NAGVMQNPRHLVRRRGQEARLRCSPMKGHSHVYWYRQLPEEGLKFMVYLQKENIIDESGMPKERFSAEFPKEGPSILRIQQVVRGDSAAYFCASSPARGTGELFFGEGSRLTVL.

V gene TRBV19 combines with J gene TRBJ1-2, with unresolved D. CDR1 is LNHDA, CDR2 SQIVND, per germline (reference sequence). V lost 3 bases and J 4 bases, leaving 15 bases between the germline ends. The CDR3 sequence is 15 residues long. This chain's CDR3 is CASSMDRSPLYGYTF. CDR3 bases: TGTGCCAGTAGTATGGATAGGAGTCCTCTCTATGGCTACACCTTC. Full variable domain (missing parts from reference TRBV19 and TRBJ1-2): DGGITQSPKYLFRKEGQNVTLSCEQNLNHDAMYWYRQDPGQGLRLIYYSQIVNDFQKGDIAEGYSVSREKKESFPLTVTSAQKNPTAFYLCASSMDRSPLYGYTFGSGTRLTVV.

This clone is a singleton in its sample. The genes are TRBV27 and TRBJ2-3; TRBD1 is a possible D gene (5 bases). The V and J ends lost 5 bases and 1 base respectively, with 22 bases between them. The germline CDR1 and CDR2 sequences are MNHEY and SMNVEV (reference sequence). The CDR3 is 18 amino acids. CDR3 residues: CASSRKIPQAARTDTQYF. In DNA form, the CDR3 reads TGTGCCAGCAGTAGGAAAATCCCACAGGCGGCCCGCACAGATACGCAGTATTTT.

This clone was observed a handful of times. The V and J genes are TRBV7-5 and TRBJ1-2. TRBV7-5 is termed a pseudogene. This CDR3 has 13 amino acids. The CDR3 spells CASLGGSNYGYTF. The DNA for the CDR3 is TGTGCCAGCCTGGGGGGGAGTAACTATGGCTACACCTTC.

CDR3 sequence: CASSYEAVLGGEQYF. The CDR3 bases are TGTGCCAGCAGTTACGAGGCTGTCCTCGGGGGTGAGCAGTACTTC. The chain carries TRBV6-2 or TRBV6-3 and TRBJ2-7; tentatively, D is TRBD2 (6 bases). Trimming shortened V by 2 bases and J by 7 bases, and 18 bases separated the two germline ends. Germline V CDR1 and CDR2: MNHEY, SVGEGT. The CDR3 totals 15 residues.

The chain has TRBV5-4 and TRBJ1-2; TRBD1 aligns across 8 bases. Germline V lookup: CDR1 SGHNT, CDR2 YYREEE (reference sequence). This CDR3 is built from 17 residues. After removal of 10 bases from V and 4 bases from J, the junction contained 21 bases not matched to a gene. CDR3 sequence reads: CARRRGDRGKLGYGYTF. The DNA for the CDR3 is TGTGCCCGGAGGAGGGGAGACAGGGGTAAGCTCGGCTATGGCTACACCTTC. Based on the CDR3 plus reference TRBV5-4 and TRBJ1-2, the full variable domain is ETGVTQSPTHLIKTRGQQVTLRCSSQSGHNTVSWYQQALGQGPQFIFQYYREEENGRGNFPPRFSGLQFPNYSSELNVNALELDDSALYLCARRRGDRGKLGYGYTFGSGTRLTVV.

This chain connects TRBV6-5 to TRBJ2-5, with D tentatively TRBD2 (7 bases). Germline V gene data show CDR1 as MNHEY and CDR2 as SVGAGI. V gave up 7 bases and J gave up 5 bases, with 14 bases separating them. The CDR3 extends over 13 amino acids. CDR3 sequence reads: CASIGLGGETQYF. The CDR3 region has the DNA TGTGCCAGCATTGGACTAGGGGGGGAGACCCAGTACTTC.